One and the same sample provided the 19 T cell receptor beta chains below, sequenced in a study of T-cell reconstitution after alpha-beta-depleted transplantation in children. Unique molecular identifiers were incorporated when the TCRbeta library was constructed. One entry per CDR3 protein results from TCRdb running MiXCR on the PCR reads. This table holds approximately 98,000 distinct CDR3 sequences, 5.5% to 7% found once. The material was PBMCs, mostly from graft donor cells, obtained 360 days after TCRalphabeta/CD19-depleted stem cell transplant. The receptors shown here come from a male patient aged 2 to 9 who had a stem cell transplant for acute lymphoblastic leukemia, so the T cells may come from the graft donor.

This clonotype was seen at least ten times. The chain uses TRBV9 and TRBJ2-7; D may be TRBD1 (5 bases). Germline V gene sequence: CDR1 SGDLS, CDR2 YYNGEE. The CDR3 length is 11 residues. V was pared by 1 base and J by 7 bases, with 6 bases between. The DNA for the CDR3 is TGTGCCAGCAGCGTACCAGGGGAGCAGTACTTC. This codes for CASSVPGEQYF.

This clonotype was recorded at least ten times. The gene calls are TRBV7-2 and TRBJ2-7; TRBD2 matches 7 bases. The CDR3 length is 15 residues. Germline values: CDR1 SGHTA, CDR2 FQGNSA. V shed 2 bases and J 4 bases; nucleotides not matched to a gene: 8. The CDR3 DNA reads TGTGCCAGCAGCTTATTGCCAGCCGGGGGGTACGAGCAGTACTTC. Its protein is CASSLLPAGGYEQYF.

The genes are TRBV27 and TRBJ2-3; 7 bases are shared with TRBD2. Germline CDR1 is MNHEY and CDR2 is SMNVEV (reference sequence). The V gene end was trimmed by 7 bases and the J gene end by 1 base; junction bases not matched to a gene: 11. This CDR3 comprises 16 residues. The CDR3 protein is CASTPLSGYGTDTQYF. The CDR3 DNA reads TGTGCCAGCACTCCTCTTAGCGGGTACGGCACAGATACGCAGTATTTT.

Ten or more counts support this clonotype. The chain has TRBV11-2 and TRBJ2-2, with D tentatively TRBD1 or TRBD2 (5 bases each). Germline V lookup: CDR1 SGHAT, CDR2 FQNNGV. This CDR3 is 16 amino acids long. V gave up 6 bases and J gave up 4 bases, with 18 bases separating them. CDR3 in amino acids: CASSPPGTVVTGELFF. In nucleotides, the CDR3 is TGTGCCAGCAGTCCCCCTGGGACGGTGGTCACCGGGGAGCTGTTTTTT.

This clonotype was recorded many times. The chain is built from TRBV2 and TRBJ2-7; 8 positions agree with TRBD2. The junction had 5 bases not matched to a gene; V was cut back by 2 bases and J by 2 bases. The CDR3 sequence is 15 residues long. Germline-derived CDR1 and CDR2 are SNHLY and FYNNEI. The CDR3 sequence: CASSEIGTRAYEQYF. The CDR3 DNA sequence: TGTGCCAGCAGTGAAATAGGGACTAGGGCCTACGAGCAGTACTTC. Complete variable domain (other parts from reference TRBV2 and TRBJ2-7): EPEVTQTPSHQVTQMGQEVILRCVPISNHLYFYWYRQILGQKVEFLVSFYNNEISEKSEIFDDQFSVERPDGSNFTLKIRSTKLEDSAMYFCASSEIGTRAYEQYFGPGTRLTVT.

There are many counts of this clonotype. This chain uses TRBV28 with TRBJ2-7; D is perhaps TRBD1 (8 bases). Germline V gene data show CDR1 as MDHEN and CDR2 as SYDVKM. The CDR3 length is 14 residues. Trimming shortened V by 4 bases and J by 4 bases, and 14 bases separated the two germline ends. DNA of the CDR3: TGTGCCAGCAGTTGGGACTACAGGGGGTACGAGCAGTACTTC. It translates to CASSWDYRGYEQYF. Full variable domain (outside the CDR3, taken from reference TRBV28 and TRBJ2-7): DVKVTQSSRYLVKRTGEKVFLECVQDMDHENMFWYRQDPGLGLRLIYFSYDVKMKEKGDIPEGYSVSREKKERFSLILESASTNQTSMYLCASSWDYRGYEQYFGPGTRLTVT.

This clonotype has ten or more counts. The chain joins TRBV7-3 to TRBJ2-3; D unclear. Germline V gene sequence: CDR1 SGHTA, CDR2 FQGTGA. V dropped 1 base and J dropped 6 bases, with 11 bases sitting between them. The CDR3 has 14 amino acids. CDR3 region: CASSLSVNPDTQYF. DNA of the CDR3: TGTGCCAGCAGCTTAAGTGTTAATCCTGATACGCAGTATTTT.

This clonotype has a count of ten or more. The chain joins TRBV2 to TRBJ2-2; D is possibly TRBD2 (5 bases). V was shortened by 8 bases and J by 6 bases, with 19 bases between the two germline ends. The germline V gene encodes CDR1 SNHLY and CDR2 FYNNEI. There are 15 residues in the CDR3. CDR3 loop: CASSFLPGWAGELFF. The CDR3 DNA reads as TGTGCCAGCTCCTTTTTACCGGGATGGGCCGGGGAGCTGTTTTTT.

This chain joins TRBV4-3 and TRBJ2-2; TRBD1 is a possible D gene (6 bases). Germline assignment: CDR1 LGHNA and CDR2 YSLEER. V lost 0 bases, J lost 5 bases, and 16 bases lay in between. This CDR3 is 17 amino acids long. The CDR3 DNA reads TGCGCCAGCAGCCAAGATCCGGCAGGGGTAGGGACCGGGGAGCTGTTTTTT. Translating it yields CASSQDPAGVGTGELFF.

In this sample, this clonotype turned up many times. The rearrangement links TRBV13 to TRBJ2-5; D might be TRBD2 (6 bases). This CDR3 spans 14 amino acids. The germline gives CDR1 PRHDT, CDR2 FYEKMQ (reference sequence). Trimming pared 2 bases from V and 2 bases from J, leaving 9 bases between. The DNA for the CDR3 is TGTGCCAGCAGCTTACTAGCGTTTCAAGAGACCCAGTACTTC. It yields the protein CASSLLAFQETQYF.

This clonotype was counted between two and nine times. V and J are TRBV20-1 and TRBJ1-2; D unresolved. V was pared by 3 bases and J by 4 bases, with 12 bases between. CDR1 is DFQATT and CDR2 is SNEGSKA in the germline V gene (reference sequence). This CDR3 is built from 13 residues. The CDR3 DNA is TGCAGTGCTAGCACCTATCCAATCTATGGCTACACCTTC. Protein sequence: CSASTYPIYGYTF.

This clonotype was detected ten times or more. The rearrangement uses TRBV20-1 and TRBJ2-7; TRBD2 aligns across 9 bases. Per germline, CDR1 DFQATT and CDR2 SNEGSKA (reference sequence). This CDR3 is built from 14 residues. After removal of 2 bases from V and 2 bases from J, the junction contained 4 bases not matched to a gene. CDR3 residues: CSARRASGAYEQYF. CDR3 DNA: TGCAGTGCTAGAAGGGCTAGCGGGGCCTACGAGCAGTACTTC.

The J gene is TRBJ2-7, the V gene TRBV5-5; D could derive from TRBD1 or TRBD2 (6 bases each). The CDR3 sequence is 15 residues long. V lost 0 bases to trimming and J lost 2 bases, with 12 bases between them. CDR1 and CDR2 from the germline V gene are SGHKS and YYEKEE (reference sequence). DNA for the CDR3: TGTGCCAGCAGCTTGGAATACAGGGAGGCCTACGAGCAGTACTTC. Translated: CASSLEYREAYEQYF. Supplemented by reference TRBV5-5 and TRBJ2-7, the full variable domain reads DAGVTQSPTHLIKTRGQQVTLRCSPISGHKSVSWYQQVLGQGPQFIFQYYEKEERGRGNFPDRFSARQFPNYSSELNVNALLLGDSALYLCASSLEYREAYEQYFGPGTRLTVT.

This clonotype was detected only a few times. This chain connects TRBV12-3 or TRBV12-4 to TRBJ1-2; D call uncertain. V lost 0 bases, J lost 6 bases, and 8 bases lay in between. The CDR3 contains 13 residues. Here the CDR3 reads CASSLAGPHGYTF. The DNA for the CDR3 is TGTGCCAGCAGTTTAGCGGGCCCTCATGGCTACACCTTC.

This clonotype was observed many times. The chain links TRBV27 to TRBJ1-5; possibly TRBD1 for D (6 bases). Per germline, CDR1 MNHEY and CDR2 SMNVEV (reference sequence). V lost 2 bases, J lost 6 bases, and 8 bases lay in between. This CDR3 has 13 residues. CDR3 nucleotide sequence: TGTGCCAGCAGTTTACAGGGGCTTCAGCCCCAGCATTTT. Protein sequence: CASSLQGLQPQHF.

The rearrangement uses TRBV20-1 and TRBJ2-1; 11 nucleotides agree with TRBD2. This CDR3 has 16 amino acids. Germline loops: CDR1 DFQATT, CDR2 SNEGSKA (reference sequence). V gave up 0 bases and J gave up 2 bases; unmatched junction bases: 3. The CDR3 bases are TGCAGTGCTAGAGAGCCGACTAGCGGGACCTACAATGAGCAGTTCTTC. Encoded protein: CSAREPTSGTYNEQFF.

V is TRBV6-2 or TRBV6-3 and J is TRBJ2-7; D not certain. Per the germline V gene, CDR1 is MNHEY and CDR2 is SVGEGT. Trimming shortened V by 5 bases and J by 6 bases, and 20 bases separated the two germline ends. This CDR3 spans 15 amino acids. The CDR3: CASSPVRALWLEQYF. As DNA, the CDR3 is TGTGCCAGCAGTCCCGTACGGGCTTTATGGCTCGAGCAGTACTTC.

In its sample, this clonotype was seen a few times. The chain carries TRBV25-1 and TRBJ2-7, with 9 bases fitting TRBD1. Germline V gene data show CDR1 as MGHDK and CDR2 as SYGVNS. The CDR3 sequence is 13 residues long. The J segment lost 5 bases and the V segment lost 4 bases, leaving 3 bases of the junction unmatched. CDR3 nucleotides: TGTGCCAGCAGTGTGACAGGGGGGAACGAGCAGTACTTC. It is translated as CASSVTGGNEQYF.

This clonotype was counted only a few times. The chain joins TRBV10-3 to TRBJ2-7; 8 bases map to TRBD1. The ends lost 7 bases at V and 3 bases at J; junction bases unmatched: 5. From germline, CDR1 is ENHRY and CDR2 SYGVKD. The CDR3 spans 13 residues. For the CDR3, the DNA is TGTGCCATCACCATTGGGACAGGCTACGAGCAGTACTTC. Its protein is CAITIGTGYEQYF.